Shown below are 30 T cell receptor beta chains from a single sample sequenced in a study of blood T cells in healthy people across ages. It was with a sample-barcoded 5' primer and a J-beta primer mix that a second PCR of roughly 7 to 12 cycles was run. TCRdb fed the 5' RACE reads into MiXCR, producing one record per CDR3 protein. The sample records around 1,100,000 distinct CDR3 sequences, more than 30% being singletons. The sample consisted of blood. The source is a man aged 18 to 30 in good health.

This clonotype has a handful of counts. This chain links TRBV5-1 with TRBJ2-1; unclear D gene. This CDR3 has 14 residues. Between the trimmed V and J ends, which lost 4 bases and 6 bases, there was a span of 14 bases. Germline CDR1 and CDR2: SGHRS and YFSETQ. The CDR3 DNA sequence: TGCGCCAGCAGCAGTCTCGTAAGTCCCAATGAGCAGTTCTTC. Translated: CASSSLVSPNEQFF.

The sample holds a few counts of this clonotype. The chain has TRBV4-1 and TRBJ1-2; D may be TRBD1 (5 bases). The CDR3 extends over 15 amino acids. Between the trimmed V and J ends, which lost 2 bases and 6 bases, there was a span of 16 bases. Per the germline V gene, CDR1 is MGHRA and CDR2 is YSYEKL. The CDR3 nucleotides read TGCGCCAGCAGCCAAATTCTCGATACCAGGGATGGCTACACCTTC. Protein: CASSQILDTRDGYTF.

The CDR3 reads CASTYATEAFF. The CDR3, as DNA: TGCGCCAGTACGTACGCTACTGAAGCTTTCTTT. J is TRBJ1-1 and V is TRBV4-1; the D is unclear. V shed 9 bases and J shed 5 bases, with 10 bases lying between them. Per germline, CDR1 MGHRA and CDR2 YSYEKL. The CDR3 is 11 amino acids.

The rearrangement joins TRBV21-1 to TRBJ1-2. TRBV21-1 is a pseudogene. This CDR3 region has 13 residues. The CDR3 loop is CASSKERVGGYTF. The CDR3 DNA is TGTGCCAGCAGCAAAGAACGGGTGGGAGGCTACACCTTC.

The chain employs TRBV7-3 and TRBJ1-1; tentatively, D is TRBD1 (5 bases). The CDR3 consists of 14 residues. Germline CDR1 is SGHTA and CDR2 is FQGTGA. Trimming took 2 bases from V and 6 from J, leaving 13 bases between them. DNA of the CDR3: TGTGCCAGCAGCTTAGAAGGGACCCGCGCTGAAGCTTTCTTT. This sequence encodes CASSLEGTRAEAFF.

The chain uses TRBV10-3 and TRBJ2-2, with D possibly matching TRBD1 (7 bases). The CDR3 length is 12 residues. The V end was cut by 11 bases, the J end by 4 bases, with 11 bases between. The germline gives CDR1 ENHRY, CDR2 SYGVKD. CDR3 sequence reads: CASRGATGELFF. The DNA of the CDR3 is TGTGCCTCCAGGGGGGCCACCGGGGAGCTGTTTTTT.

The chain joins TRBV12-3 or TRBV12-4 to TRBJ2-7; D unclear. V lost 2 bases and J 3 bases, leaving 11 bases between the germline ends. CDR3 length: 14 residues. For the CDR3, the DNA is TGTGCCAGCAGTTTATCCGTCGAACGCTACGAGCAGTACTTC. This translates into CASSLSVERYEQYF.

The chain links TRBV7-2 to TRBJ2-7; 8 bases agree with TRBD2. The V gene's germline CDR1 is SGHTA and CDR2 FQGNSA. The CDR3 is made up of 16 amino acids. Germline trimming cut 0 bases from V and 2 bases from J; bases unmatched to any gene: 6. CDR3 DNA sequence: TGTGCCAGCAGCTTAGCTGGTACTAGCGGACCCTACGAGCAGTACTTC. Encoded protein: CASSLAGTSGPYEQYF.

The chain links TRBV27 to TRBJ1-6; tentative D call: TRBD1 (6 bases). Germline values: CDR1 MNHEY, CDR2 SMNVEV (reference sequence). The CDR3 sequence is 13 residues long. V was cut by 8 bases and J by 5 bases, with 10 bases left in between. CDR3 loop: CASGQLDNSPLHF. The CDR3 region has the DNA TGTGCCAGCGGACAGTTAGATAATTCACCCCTCCACTTT.

The sample holds a few counts of this clonotype. This rearrangement joins TRBV6-2 or TRBV6-3 to TRBJ2-1; D not certain. Germline V gene lookup returns CDR1 MNHEY and CDR2 SVGEGT. Trimming took 6 bases from V and 0 from J, leaving 9 bases between them. This CDR3 is built from 14 residues. The CDR3 is CASRQMSSYNEQFF. CDR3 bases: TGTGCCAGCAGACAAATGAGCTCCTACAATGAGCAGTTCTTC.

CDR3 amino acids: CALRPEVSLTDTQYF. The CDR3 bases are TGTGCCCTCCGACCGGAGGTCAGCCTCACAGATACGCAGTATTTT. The chain recombines TRBV12-5 with TRBJ2-3; TRBD2 is a possible D gene (5 bases). CDR3 length: 15 amino acids. CDR1 LGHNT and CDR2 FRNRAP come from the germline V gene.

The CDR3 nucleotides are TGTGCCAGCAGTTTATCTTCCATGGCGAGAACTGAAGCTTTCTTT. The encoded protein is CASSLSSMARTEAFF. The V and J genes are TRBV27 and TRBJ1-1; no firm D call. The CDR3 contains 15 residues. Trimming took 0 bases from V and 5 from J, leaving 13 bases between them. In germline, CDR1 is MNHEY, CDR2 SMNVEV (reference sequence).

This clonotype was counted many times. CDR3 residues: CASSLSAGGYTF. The CDR3, as DNA: TGTGCCAGCAGTTTGAGTGCTGGCGGCTACACCTTC. This sequence joins TRBV12-3 or TRBV12-4 and TRBJ1-2; D uncertain. V lost 3 bases, J lost 8 bases, and 10 bases lay in between. The CDR3 covers 12 residues.

Of note for this clonotype: One base away lies a much larger clone, so this may be a sequencing read error. V is TRBV29-1 and J is TRBJ1-2; the D gene is possibly TRBD1 (6 bases). Germline lookup yields CDR1 SQVTM and CDR2 ANQGSEA. This CDR3 is built from 12 residues. The V and J ends lost 3 bases and 8 bases respectively, with 13 bases between them. CDR3 sequence reads: CSVDTGASGYTF. Written as DNA, the CDR3 is TGCAGCGTTGATACGGGGGCGTCCGGCTACACCTTC.

Only a few counts were recorded for this clonotype. This chain links TRBV28 with TRBJ2-1; 10 bases fit TRBD1. The CDR3 extends over 15 amino acids. V lost 6 bases to trimming and J lost 7 bases; unmatched junction nucleotides: 9. Germline V gene data show CDR1 as MDHEN and CDR2 as SYDVKM. The CDR3 sequence is CASRIGQGGRNEQFF. The CDR3 region has the DNA TGTGCCAGCAGAATTGGACAGGGGGGTAGGAATGAGCAGTTCTTC.

This clonotype was observed a few times. The rearrangement links TRBV3-1 to TRBJ2-2, with D unresolved. With 2 bases removed from V and 10 bases from J, the gap between germline ends came to 11 bases. Germline CDR1 and CDR2: LGHDT and YNNKEL (reference sequence). There are 13 residues in the CDR3. As DNA, the CDR3 is TGTGCCAGCAGCCAAAGAACCCTCGTGGAGCTGTTTTTT. Encoded protein: CASSQRTLVELFF. Supplemented by reference TRBV3-1 and TRBJ2-2, the full variable domain reads DTAVSQTPKYLVTQMGNDKSIKCEQNLGHDTMYWYKQDSKKFLKIMFSYNNKELIINETVPNRFSPKSPDKAHLNLHINSLELGDSAVYFCASSQRTLVELFFGEGSRLTVL.

The V gene is TRBV9, the J gene TRBJ1-2, with D uncertain. The V gene lost 3 bases and the J gene lost 8 bases, with 17 bases spanning the gap. The CDR3 consists of 14 residues. The germline V gene encodes CDR1 SGDLS and CDR2 YYNGEE. The CDR3 sequence: CASSGGTEAGGYTF. The CDR3 DNA sequence: TGTGCCAGCAGCGGCGGTACAGAGGCGGGGGGCTACACCTTC.

This chain connects TRBV7-2 to TRBJ2-7; 10 nucleotides agree with TRBD1. The CDR3 extends over 15 amino acids. Unmatched junction bases numbered 5, after V lost 2 bases and J lost 4 bases. Per the germline V gene, CDR1 is SGHTA and CDR2 is FQGNSA. The CDR3: CASSLYGTGDYEQYF. The CDR3 region has the DNA TGTGCCAGCAGCTTATACGGGACAGGGGATTACGAGCAGTACTTC.

The rearrangement uses TRBV12-3 or TRBV12-4 and TRBJ1-1, with a weak D call TRBD1 (6 bases). Trimming took off 4 bases at V and 0 bases at J, with 12 bases between the two ends. This CDR3 region has 15 residues. CDR3 sequence: CASSSDRFMNTEAFF. The CDR3, as DNA: TGTGCCAGCAGTTCCGACAGGTTTATGAACACTGAAGCTTTCTTT.

As DNA, the CDR3 is TGTGCCATCAGCTCCGGGACAGGCGGTGAAAAACTGTTTTTT. Translating it yields CAISSGTGGEKLFF. This chain uses TRBV10-3 with TRBJ1-4; 8 bases are a match to TRBD1. Trimming took 6 bases from V and 7 from J; bases not matched to a gene: 7. The germline V gene encodes CDR1 ENHRY and CDR2 SYGVKD. This CDR3 spans 14 amino acids.

The rearrangement uses TRBV12-3 or TRBV12-4 and TRBJ1-1, with D unresolved. V lost 6 bases to trimming and J lost 9 bases, with 11 bases between them. The length of the CDR3 is 11 residues. The CDR3 coding sequence is TGTGCCAGCAGCCAGATGTTCAAAGCTTTCTTT. Protein product: CASSQMFKAFF.

Regarding this clonotype: The germline gene is not matched at one end of the junction; a read error may be the cause. This chain links TRBV7-9 with TRBJ1-1; D is uncertain. The CDR3 sequence is 14 residues long. Germline values: CDR1 SEHNR, CDR2 FQNEAQ (reference sequence). CDR3 amino acids: CASSWAVLNTGAFF. CDR3 nucleotides: TGTGCCAGCAGTTGGGCCGTTTTGAACACTGGAGCTTTCTTT.

The chain uses TRBV6-1 and TRBJ2-3, with D perhaps matching TRBD2 (6 bases). V was trimmed by 3 bases and J by 2 bases, leaving 9 bases between them. This CDR3 comprises 14 residues. The germline CDR1 and CDR2 sequences are MNHNS and SASEGT. The CDR3 is CASSEGGDTDTQYF. CDR3 DNA: TGTGCCAGCAGTGAGGGCGGGGACACAGATACGCAGTATTTT.

The chain recombines TRBV6-2 or TRBV6-3 with TRBJ1-1, with TRBD1 as a possible D gene (6 bases). This CDR3 is 15 amino acids long. The germline V gene encodes CDR1 MNHEY and CDR2 SVGEGT. V was shortened by 5 bases and J by 1 base, with 14 bases between the two germline ends. The CDR3 nucleotides read TGTGCCAGCAGTCCCCACGGGGGCGAGAACACTGAAGCTTTCTTT. Translation gives CASSPHGGENTEAFF.

In its sample, this clonotype was seen a few times. The rearrangement uses TRBV10-3 and TRBJ1-2; tentative D call: TRBD1 (5 bases). The CDR3 totals 13 residues. From germline, CDR1 is ENHRY and CDR2 SYGVKD. Between the trimmed V and J ends, which lost 11 bases and 4 bases, there was a span of 17 bases. The DNA of the CDR3 is TGTGCCGTCTCCTCAGGGACGGGCTATGGCTACACCTTC. Residues: CAVSSGTGYGYTF.

The chain is built from TRBV5-5 and TRBJ2-3, with 8 nucleotides matching TRBD1. The CDR3 consists of 17 residues. The germline gives CDR1 SGHKS, CDR2 YYEKEE (reference sequence). The V segment lost 6 bases and the J segment 4 bases; nucleotides outside the gene matches: 16. The CDR3 loop is CASTLGPGRQGPDTQYF. In DNA form, the CDR3 reads TGTGCCAGCACCCTGGGGCCAGGCAGACAGGGGCCAGATACGCAGTATTTT.

The chain uses TRBV15 and TRBJ1-1; 9 bases align to TRBD1. Germline-derived CDR1 and CDR2 are LNHNV and YYDKDF (reference sequence). The J segment lost 9 bases and the V segment lost 3 bases, leaving 20 bases of the junction unmatched. This CDR3 is 18 amino acids long. CDR3 sequence: CATSRDIPGQGSFSQAFF. CDR3 DNA sequence: TGTGCCACCAGCAGGGATATACCGGGACAGGGTTCGTTTAGTCAAGCTTTCTTT.

This chain joins TRBV29-1 and TRBJ1-5; D uncertain. The CDR3 totals 14 residues. The germline gives CDR1 SQVTM, CDR2 ANQGSEA. V dropped 1 base and J dropped 6 bases, with 13 bases sitting between them. DNA for the CDR3: TGCAGCGTTGAAGTTTCTGGTTCTGGTCAGCCCCAGCATTTT. Translation: CSVEVSGSGQPQHF.

In its sample, this clonotype was seen a few times. This chain links TRBV7-9 with TRBJ2-3, with D uncertain. The length of the CDR3 is 16 residues. The V gene lost 4 bases and the J gene lost 2 bases, with 16 bases spanning the gap. The germline CDR1 and CDR2 sequences are SEHNR and FQNEAQ (reference sequence). The CDR3 reads CASSSLQNKSTDTQYF. The CDR3, as DNA: TGTGCCAGCAGCTCGCTACAGAATAAATCCACAGATACGCAGTATTTT.

The V gene is TRBV6-6, the J gene TRBJ2-1, with TRBD2 as a possible D gene (5 bases). Germline CDR1 and CDR2: MNHNY and SVGAGI (reference sequence). V lost 6 bases and J 0 bases, leaving 15 bases between the germline ends. This CDR3 is built from 16 residues. The CDR3 DNA reads as TGTGCCAGCAGCTCGACTACCTCGAGCTCCTACAATGAGCAGTTCTTC. As protein: CASSSTTSSSYNEQFF.